These 31 T cell receptor beta chains were all obtained from the same sample, sequenced in a study of CD8 T cells in ankylosing spondylitis. TCRdb re-derived calls from the 5' RACE reads in MiXCR, one entry per CDR3 protein. The data show about 220,000 distinct CDR3 sequences, 25% to 30% seen once. Sequenced input: blood, either unsorted or a sorted T cell fraction (not recorded which). All receptors derive from a male donor with ankylosing spondylitis or in good health (not recorded which).

This rearrangement joins TRBV3-1 to TRBJ2-3; TRBD2 matches at 7 bases. The germline CDR1 and CDR2 sequences are LGHDT and YNNKEL (reference sequence). Germline trimming cut 0 bases from V and 2 bases from J; bases unmatched to any gene: 8. The CDR3 runs to 17 residues. The CDR3 is CASSQEGGTIFTDTQYF. The CDR3, as DNA: TGTGCCAGCAGCCAAGAGGGGGGGACTATATTCACAGATACGCAGTATTTT.

In its sample, this clonotype was seen a few times. The CDR3 nucleotides are TGCAGTGCTAGAATCCCACTAGCGGAAGAGACCCAGTACTTC. Translating gives CSARIPLAEETQYF. The chain combines TRBV20-1 with TRBJ2-5; the match to TRBD2 covers 8 bases. The ends lost 2 bases at V and 3 bases at J; junction bases unmatched: 5. This CDR3 is 14 amino acids long. Germline V gene sequence: CDR1 DFQATT, CDR2 SNEGSKA (reference sequence).

The sample holds many counts of this clonotype. The chain links TRBV20-1 to TRBJ2-2; possible D gene TRBD2, 5 bases. This CDR3 is 12 amino acids long. Germline CDR1 reads DFQATT; CDR2 reads SNEGSKA (reference sequence). The ends were cut back, 5 bases at V and 6 bases at J, with 10 bases in the middle. CDR3 sequence (DNA): TGCAGTGCTGAGGGTGGTCCCGGGGAGCTGTTTTTT. It yields the protein CSAEGGPGELFF.

The V and J genes are TRBV29-1 and TRBJ2-1, with 8 positions matching TRBD1. CDR1 and CDR2 from the germline V gene are SQVTM and ANQGSEA. The J segment lost 4 bases and the V segment lost 7 bases, leaving 9 bases of the junction unmatched. This CDR3 region has 14 residues. The CDR3 DNA follows: TGCAGCGACAAACAGGGGGAGATATACAATGAGCAGTTCTTC. As protein: CSDKQGEIYNEQFF.

This clonotype occurred once. V is TRBV20-1 and J is TRBJ2-1, with 10 bases aligning to TRBD2. V trimming: 3 bases; J trimming: 8 bases; junction bases outside the gene matches: 13. The CDR3 consists of 16 residues. Germline V CDR1 and CDR2: DFQATT, SNEGSKA (reference sequence). CDR3 loop: CSASPLTSGPGYEQFF. CDR3 sequence (DNA): TGCAGTGCTAGTCCTTTGACTAGCGGGCCAGGGTATGAGCAGTTCTTC.

This clonotype was seen more than once but under ten times. V usage is TRBV5-1 and J usage is TRBJ2-7, with 16 bases lining up with TRBD2. V gave up 0 bases and J gave up 7 bases; unmatched junction bases: 16. CDR3 length: 20 amino acids. CDR1 is SGHRS, CDR2 YFSETQ, per germline. CDR3 residues: CASSLVASGLAGGPLFEQYF. CDR3 nucleotides: TGCGCCAGCAGCTTGGTCGCCTCGGGACTAGCGGGAGGGCCGTTGTTTGAGCAGTACTTC. Filled out from reference TRBV5-1 and TRBJ2-7, the complete variable domain reads KAGVTQTPRYLIKTRGQQVTLSCSPISGHRSVSWYQQTPGQGLQFLFEYFSETQRNKGNFPGRFSGRQFSNSRSEMNVSTLELGDSALYLCASSLVASGLAGGPLFEQYFGPGTRLTVT.

The genes are TRBV5-1 and TRBJ2-1; D gene unclear. This CDR3 has 13 amino acids. Trimming left V 3 bases short and J 6 bases short, with 10 bases between. Germline V gene sequence: CDR1 SGHRS, CDR2 YFSETQ. The CDR3 here is CASSWGAVNEQFF. The CDR3 DNA reads TGCGCCAGCAGCTGGGGTGCTGTCAATGAGCAGTTCTTC.

This clonotype was observed at least ten times. This chain connects TRBV29-1 to TRBJ1-1, with D maybe TRBD1 (6 bases). This CDR3 contains 13 residues. The V and J ends lost 1 base and 6 bases respectively, with 12 bases between them. Germline CDR1 SQVTM, CDR2 ANQGSEA. CDR3 residues: CSVEAQGFAEAFF. DNA for the CDR3: TGCAGCGTTGAAGCTCAGGGGTTCGCTGAAGCTTTCTTT.

The chain uses TRBV20-1 and TRBJ1-1, with D maybe TRBD1 (5 bases). Trimming pared 4 bases from V and 2 bases from J, leaving 11 bases between. The CDR3 loop spans 13 amino acids. Germline V lookup: CDR1 DFQATT, CDR2 SNEGSKA (reference sequence). CDR3 region: CSANVGQNTEAFF. The CDR3 region has the DNA TGCAGTGCTAACGTCGGACAAAACACTGAAGCTTTCTTT.

This clonotype was found once. This CDR3 reads CASSAGTSGSPNEQFF. Written as DNA, the CDR3 is TGTGCCAGCAGCGCGGGTACTAGCGGGAGCCCTAATGAGCAGTTCTTC. The chain has TRBV9 and TRBJ2-1, with 11 bases matching TRBD2. Germline values: CDR1 SGDLS, CDR2 YYNGEE. V trimming: 3 bases; J trimming: 7 bases; junction bases outside the gene matches: 9. The CDR3 consists of 16 residues.

The rearrangement uses TRBV27 and TRBJ2-7; 8 bases are a match to TRBD1. CDR1 is MNHEY, CDR2 SMNVEV, per germline (reference sequence). V lost 5 bases and J lost 6; bases outside the gene matches: 6. The CDR3 covers 13 residues. The CDR3 region is CASSRTGSREQYF. The CDR3 nucleotides read TGTGCCAGCAGTCGGACAGGGTCCCGCGAGCAGTACTTC.

This clonotype was seen many times. J is TRBJ1-6 and V is TRBV11-2, with 11 positions matching TRBD1. Germline V gives CDR1 SGHAT, CDR2 FQNNGV. V was clipped by 5 bases and J by 0 bases; unmatched bases: 12. The CDR3 covers 20 residues. The CDR3 nucleotides read TGTGCCAGCAGCCGAACCGGACAGGGGGCCTACAACTCCTATAATTCACCCCTCCACTTT. Translating it yields CASSRTGQGAYNSYNSPLHF.

The V gene is TRBV5-6, the J gene TRBJ2-1; D unclear. Germline lookup yields CDR1 SGHDT and CDR2 YYEEEE. V was clipped by 2 bases and J by 5 bases, with 14 bases between them. The CDR3 contains 15 residues. DNA of the CDR3: TGTGCCAGCAGCTTAGTTGGTTTGGGGAACAATGAGCAGTTCTTC. Amino acids: CASSLVGLGNNEQFF.

This clonotype was counted at least ten times. The V and J genes are TRBV4-3 and TRBJ2-1; 7 bases are a match to TRBD1. The V gene's germline CDR1 is LGHNA and CDR2 YSLEER. The CDR3 contains 16 residues. With 4 bases clipped from V and 3 bases from J, the junction kept 9 bases outside the gene matches. The CDR3 spells CASSPANRGGYNEQFF. Here the CDR3 DNA reads TGCGCCAGCAGCCCAGCCAACAGGGGTGGCTACAATGAGCAGTTCTTC.

This clonotype was picked up many times. The J gene is TRBJ2-1, the V gene TRBV29-1, with TRBD2 matching 14 bases. The CDR3 is 15 residues long. Losses at the gene ends were 7 bases for V and 10 bases for J; bases not matched to a gene: 12. Germline CDR1 reads SQVTM; CDR2 reads ANQGSEA. The CDR3 DNA sequence: TGCAGCGCAATGGGGACTAGCGGGAGTATGGGCGAGCAGTTCTTC. Translated, it gives CSAMGTSGSMGEQFF.

The chain is built from TRBV7-6 and TRBJ2-3; 8 positions match TRBD1. This CDR3 is 18 amino acids long. Trimming took 5 bases from V and 3 from J; bases not matched to a gene: 16. Per the germline V gene, CDR1 is SGHVS and CDR2 is FNYEAQ. CDR3 nucleotide sequence: TGTGCCAGCAGCCTCATGGAGGGGTCAGGGGGCAAGACAGATACGCAGTATTTT. Residues: CASSLMEGSGGKTDTQYF.

This clonotype was recorded a few times. The CDR3, as DNA: TGTGCCAGCAGCCCGAGCCTCCAGGAGGTGAATGAGCAGTTCTTC. It specifies CASSPSLQEVNEQFF. The chain combines TRBV5-5 with TRBJ2-1; D possibly corresponds to TRBD2 (5 bases). The CDR3 is made up of 15 amino acids. V was shortened by 4 bases and J by 7 bases, with 18 bases between the two germline ends. CDR1 and CDR2 from the germline V gene are SGHKS and YYEKEE (reference sequence).

This clonotype has only a few counts. The chain carries TRBV5-1 and TRBJ2-7; TRBD1 is a possible D gene (6 bases). The CDR3 covers 14 residues. V was cut by 5 bases and J by 3 bases, with 15 bases left in between. Germline V gives CDR1 SGHRS, CDR2 YFSETQ. The CDR3 sequence is CASRPQGKSYEQYF. The CDR3 nucleotides read TGCGCCAGCAGACCTCAGGGGAAGAGCTACGAGCAGTACTTC.

This clonotype was found many times. The chain recombines TRBV4-1 with TRBJ2-2; the D gene is possibly TRBD2 (6 bases). V lost 1 base and J 5 bases, leaving 17 bases between the germline ends. Germline CDR1 reads MGHRA; CDR2 reads YSYEKL. The CDR3 is 17 residues long. The CDR3 region has the DNA TGCGCCAGCAGCCAAGTGATCCGGAGCGGGTTGACCGGGGAGCTGTTTTTT. Its protein is CASSQVIRSGLTGELFF.

This clonotype was seen repeatedly, ten times or more. The rearrangement uses TRBV4-2 and TRBJ2-7, with 13 bases that match TRBD2. CDR1 and CDR2 (germline): LGHNA, YNFKEQ. The CDR3 extends over 16 amino acids. V shed 4 bases and J 2 bases; nucleotides not matched to a gene: 5. The CDR3 reads CASSLLGLAGAYEQYF. In nucleotides, the CDR3 is TGTGCCAGCAGCCTCCTAGGACTAGCGGGAGCCTACGAGCAGTACTTC.

The J gene is TRBJ2-3, the V gene TRBV15; D is perhaps TRBD2 (5 bases). The CDR3 spans 19 residues. V was clipped by 0 bases and J by 2 bases, with 21 bases between them. Germline CDR1 reads LNHNV; CDR2 reads YYDKDF (reference sequence). DNA of the CDR3: TGTGCCACCAGCAGAGAGACCCTCTCATTCAGCGGCCACACAGATACGCAGTATTTT. Amino acids: CATSRETLSFSGHTDTQYF.

This sequence joins TRBV5-1 and TRBJ2-6, with TRBD1 matching over 8 bases. This CDR3 region has 18 residues. V lost 0 bases, J lost 0 bases, and 5 bases stayed unmatched. Germline CDR1 and CDR2: SGHRS and YFSETQ. This CDR3 is CASSLEGQGFSGANVLTF. The CDR3 DNA sequence: TGCGCCAGCAGCTTGGAAGGACAGGGCTTCTCTGGGGCCAACGTCCTGACTTTC.

J is TRBJ2-3 and V is TRBV20-1, with TRBD2 matching 11 bases. The CDR3 sequence is 16 residues long. Germline assignment: CDR1 DFQATT and CDR2 SNEGSKA (reference sequence). Trimming cost V 0 bases and J 5 bases; bases outside gene matches: 7. The CDR3 loop is CSARDSGRGHKDTQYF. Here the CDR3 DNA reads TGCAGTGCTAGAGATAGCGGGAGGGGGCACAAAGATACGCAGTATTTT.

This clonotype came up many times. V is TRBV15 and J is TRBJ2-7; unclear D gene. Germline V gene lookup returns CDR1 LNHNV and CDR2 YYDKDF (reference sequence). V gave up 8 bases and J gave up 2 bases, with 16 bases separating them. CDR3 length: 14 amino acids. The CDR3 DNA reads TGTGCCACCGGAGCAGGCACAACTCCCTACGAGCAGTACTTC. Translated: CATGAGTTPYEQYF.

The chain couples TRBV6-5 to TRBJ2-3; TRBD2 matches at 10 bases. The ends lost 2 bases at V and 4 bases at J; junction bases unmatched: 6. The CDR3 runs 16 residues. Germline assignment: CDR1 MNHEY and CDR2 SVGAGI. The DNA for the CDR3 is TGTGCCAGCAGTTACGGGTTAGCGGGAGGTGCAGATACGCAGTATTTT. It specifies CASSYGLAGGADTQYF.

At least ten counts were recorded for this clonotype. J is TRBJ2-2 and V is TRBV12-3 or TRBV12-4; D is possibly TRBD2 (6 bases). CDR3 size: 12 residues. The V gene lost 6 bases and the J gene lost 7 bases, with 9 bases spanning the gap. The CDR3 sequence is CASRTTSGELFF. The CDR3 nucleotides are TGTGCCAGCAGGACGACTAGCGGGGAGCTGTTTTTT.

This clonotype has a count of ten or more. This rearrangement joins TRBV10-3 to TRBJ2-7, with 9 bases aligning to TRBD2. The V gene end was trimmed by 6 bases and the J gene end by 1 base; junction bases not matched to a gene: 4. This CDR3 comprises 14 residues. Per germline, CDR1 ENHRY and CDR2 SYGVKD. Here the CDR3 reads CAIRASGISYEQYF. The DNA for the CDR3 is TGTGCCATCAGGGCTAGCGGGATTTCCTACGAGCAGTACTTC.

This clonotype was found many times. The CDR3 nucleotides are TGTGCCAGCAGTCGAGACTCTGGGGCCAACGTCCTGACTTTC. Protein sequence: CASSRDSGANVLTF. The chain employs TRBV12-3 or TRBV12-4 and TRBJ2-6; D is unresolved. Trimming took 5 bases from V and 0 from J, leaving 5 bases between them. The CDR3 runs to 14 residues.

This clonotype turned up a few times. The V gene is TRBV10-3, the J gene TRBJ2-5; no clear D gene. Trimming removed 1 base at V and 1 base at J, with 4 bases between. Per the germline V gene, CDR1 is ENHRY and CDR2 is SYGVKD. CDR3 length equals 13 residues. CDR3 sequence: CAISEYAQETQYF. CDR3 DNA sequence: TGTGCCATCAGTGAGTACGCCCAAGAGACCCAGTACTTC.

This rearrangement joins TRBV5-1 to TRBJ1-5, with D tentatively TRBD1 (5 bases). The CDR3 loop spans 16 amino acids. V lost 0 bases and J lost 9, with 19 bases in between. In germline, CDR1 is SGHRS, CDR2 YFSETQ. The CDR3 DNA reads TGCGCCAGCAGCTTGGGTCACCCCGGGGCCGGTGTGCCCCAGCATTTT. Amino acids: CASSLGHPGAGVPQHF. The variable domain in full, completed from reference TRBV5-1 and TRBJ1-5, reads KAGVTQTPRYLIKTRGQQVTLSCSPISGHRSVSWYQQTPGQGLQFLFEYFSETQRNKGNFPGRFSGRQFSNSRSEMNVSTLELGDSALYLCASSLGHPGAGVPQHFGDGTRLSIL.

This clonotype occurred many times. The chain has TRBV20-1 and TRBJ1-1; no clear D gene. The CDR3 runs 12 residues. The V gene's germline CDR1 is DFQATT and CDR2 SNEGSKA (reference sequence). V dropped 5 bases and J dropped 6 bases, with 13 bases sitting between them. Here the CDR3 DNA reads TGCAGTGCTCTTTCAGTGGAGGCTGAAGCTTTCTTT. Translation: CSALSVEAEAFF.